The source of this TCR beta chain is a study of cytomegalovirus exposure and HLA in healthy donors. The ends were cut back, 6 bases at V and 7 bases at J, with 15 bases in the middle. The length of the CDR3 is 14 residues. Germline V gives CDR1 MNHEY, CDR2 SVGAGI. Use of 60 Vbeta and 13 Jbeta primers characterized the PCR. This table comes from immunoSEQ multiplex PCR, and its TCRdb copy is limited to in-frame clones, with some not included. Of about 110,000 clones listed, about 70% are singletons. Sequencing used PBMCs. The receptor's source is a woman aged 25 to 39 in good health and CMV-seronegative. The chain has TRBV6-5 and TRBJ2-2, with D perhaps TRBD1 (5 bases). The chain's CDR3 is CASRPSRAIGELFF. The DNA of the CDR3 is TGTGCCAGCAGGCCGAGCAGGGCGATCGGGGAGCTGTTTTTT.